One sample yielded the 21 T cell receptor beta chains listed below, sequenced in a study of regulatory T cells in long-lasting Graves disease. The sample's time point: newly diagnosed GD, antithyroid drugs for less than 3 months. From RNA extracted from PBMCs, the TCR library was made. Combining iRepertoire HTBI primers with Arm-PCR of CDR3 regions, the authors built TCR beta libraries. From the multiplex PCR reads, TCRdb called clonotypes with MiXCR, one entry per CDR3 protein. The data contain a few hundred thousand distinct CDR3 sequences, around 15% of them singletons. The sample also formed part of further work on T cells in Graves' hyperthyroidism and ophthalmopathy.

Sequenced material: peripheral blood mononuclear cells (PBMCs), taken at new diagnosis, from a patient treated with antithyroid drugs. These receptors all come from a woman aged 50 to 60 with Graves disease.

Many counts were recorded for this clonotype. This sequence joins TRBV2 and TRBJ2-3; tentatively, D is TRBD1 or TRBD2 (5 bases each). CDR3 size: 14 residues. The germline V gene encodes CDR1 SNHLY and CDR2 FYNNEI. V shed 9 bases and J shed 4 bases, with 17 bases lying between them. The CDR3 is CASARNWGSDTQYF. The DNA for the CDR3 is TGTGCCAGTGCGAGGAATTGGGGGTCAGATACGCAGTATTTT.

The V gene is TRBV27, the J gene TRBJ1-2; D remains unclear. This CDR3 is built from 18 residues. Germline CDR1 is MNHEY and CDR2 is SMNVEV (reference sequence). Trimming stripped 5 bases from V and 1 base from J, with 23 bases between. In nucleotides, the CDR3 is TGTGCCAGCAGTATAAGGTCCCCCCGGAGGGCTTTTAACTATGGCTACACCTTC. Translation gives CASSIRSPRRAFNYGYTF.

In its sample, this clonotype was seen many times. V usage is TRBV27 and J usage is TRBJ1-3, with TRBD1 matching over 8 bases. The germline CDR1 and CDR2 sequences are MNHEY and SMNVEV (reference sequence). Losses at the gene ends were 4 bases for V and 4 bases for J; bases not matched to a gene: 18. The CDR3 sequence is 19 residues long. The CDR3 nucleotides are TGTGCCAGCAGTTCCACATTTGGGGACGGGACAGGCCGCGGAAACACCATATATTTT. Translating it yields CASSSTFGDGTGRGNTIYF.

This clonotype was counted only a few times. This chain links TRBV5-1 with TRBJ2-5; D perhaps matches TRBD1 (5 bases). The CDR3 loop spans 13 amino acids. From germline, CDR1 is SGHRS and CDR2 YFSETQ. Trimming took 0 bases from V and 5 from J, leaving 8 bases between them. The chain's CDR3 is CASSLVPGETQYF. For the CDR3, the DNA is TGCGCCAGCAGCTTGGTACCAGGGGAGACCCAGTACTTC.

The V call is TRBV3-1, the J call TRBJ2-1; a weak D match, TRBD2 (6 bases). Trimming shortened V by 1 base and J by 0 bases, and 16 bases separated the two germline ends. The CDR3 contains 18 residues. The germline V gene has CDR1 LGHDT and CDR2 YNNKEL (reference sequence). The DNA for the CDR3 is TGTGCCAGCAGCCAAGGACTAGGAGAACCGAGCTCCTACAATGAGCAGTTCTTC. It translates to CASSQGLGEPSSYNEQFF.

Points on this clonotype: A much larger clone lies one base from this, so it may be a read error. This chain links TRBV25-1 with TRBJ1-1; 8 positions match TRBD1. From germline, CDR1 is MGHDK and CDR2 SYGVNS. CDR3 length: 15 amino acids. The CDR3 is CASSVAGGLNIEAFF. As DNA, the CDR3 is TGTGCCAGCAGTGTCGCAGGGGGCCTGAACATTGAAGCTTTCTTT.

This chain links TRBV5-5 with TRBJ2-1, with a possible D match to TRBD2 (5 bases). Germline V gives CDR1 SGHKS, CDR2 YYEKEE (reference sequence). V was shortened by 4 bases and J by 6 bases, with 8 bases between the two germline ends. This CDR3 region has 12 residues. CDR3 amino acids: CASSREFNEQFF. The DNA of the CDR3 is TGTGCCAGCAGCAGGGAGTTCAATGAGCAGTTCTTC.

This clonotype has at least ten counts. The V and J genes are TRBV28 and TRBJ2-7; 11 nucleotides agree with TRBD1. The CDR3 runs to 15 residues. V trimming: 6 bases; J trimming: 3 bases; junction bases outside the gene matches: 7. Germline CDR1 reads MDHEN; CDR2 reads SYDVKM. The CDR3 is CASRSFGTGGYEQYF. The DNA for the CDR3 is TGTGCCAGCAGAAGTTTTGGGACAGGGGGCTACGAGCAGTACTTC. The full variable domain, with the rest looked up from reference TRBV28 and TRBJ2-7, is DVKVTQSSRYLVKRTGEKVFLECVQDMDHENMFWYRQDPGLGLRLIYFSYDVKMKEKGDIPEGYSVSREKKERFSLILESASTNQTSMYLCASRSFGTGGYEQYFGPGTRLTVT.

This clonotype was counted between two and nine times. V and J are TRBV20-1 and TRBJ2-3; 16 bases match TRBD2. The CDR3 is 17 amino acids. V trimming: 0 bases; J trimming: 4 bases; junction bases outside the gene matches: 4. The V gene's germline CDR1 is DFQATT and CDR2 SNEGSKA (reference sequence). CDR3 protein: CSARDQGLAGGADTQYF. The DNA for the CDR3 is TGCAGTGCTAGAGATCAGGGACTAGCGGGAGGGGCAGATACGCAGTATTTT.

CDR3 residues: CASSYFMIQGRGDYEQYF. The DNA for the CDR3 is TGTGCCAGCAGTTACTTTATGATTCAGGGGAGAGGGGACTACGAGCAGTACTTC. The chain carries TRBV6-5 and TRBJ2-7, with a weak D call TRBD1 (6 bases). The length of the CDR3 is 18 residues. Between the trimmed V and J ends, which lost 1 base and 3 bases, there was a span of 22 bases. CDR1 is MNHEY and CDR2 is SVGAGI in the germline V gene.

This clonotype has at least ten counts. The V and J genes are TRBV12-3 or TRBV12-4 and TRBJ1-1; no clear D. Trimming removed 3 bases at V and 6 bases at J, with 8 bases between. The CDR3 is made up of 12 amino acids. The CDR3 protein is CASSFRIAEAFF. In DNA, the CDR3 is TGTGCCAGCAGTTTCAGGATAGCTGAAGCTTTCTTT.

The chain links TRBV6-5 to TRBJ1-4; D is ambiguous. Germline CDR1 is MNHEY and CDR2 is SVGAGI. The V end lost 4 bases, the J end lost 0 bases, and 15 bases lay between the germline ends. The CDR3 contains 17 residues. The CDR3 spells CASSSQPRGTTNEKLFF. The CDR3 coding sequence is TGTGCCAGCAGTTCACAGCCCAGAGGGACAACTAATGAAAAACTGTTTTTT.

This clonotype occurred many times. This chain connects TRBV30 to TRBJ1-1; possibly TRBD1 for D (5 bases). The CDR3 sequence is 13 residues long. V shed 2 bases and J shed 11 bases, with 18 bases lying between them. Looked up from germline, CDR1 is GTSNPN and CDR2 is SVGIG (reference sequence). CDR3 nucleotide sequence: TGTGCCTGGAGTCCATCGACCCTCCGGGGGGCTTTCTTT. As protein: CAWSPSTLRGAFF.

This clonotype appeared once. Given the absence of the conserved phenylalanine or tryptophan at the CDR3 end, a read error is likely. The V call is TRBV2, the J call TRBJ2-1, with TRBD2 identical over 11 bases. CDR3 length: 16 residues. Germline lookup yields CDR1 SNHLY and CDR2 FYNNEI. V shed 6 bases, J shed 12 bases, and the junction held 16 bases outside the gene matches. The CDR3: CASSPTSGSVLAGQFL. The CDR3, as DNA: TGTGCCAGCAGCCCCACTAGCGGGAGTGTATTAGCTGGGCAGTTCCTC.

V and J are TRBV5-1 and TRBJ2-1; possibly TRBD2 for D (6 bases). This CDR3 is built from 15 residues. Germline CDR1 reads SGHRS; CDR2 reads YFSETQ. V lost 0 bases, J lost 7 bases, and 14 bases lay in between. In DNA, the CDR3 is TGCGCCAGCAGCTTGGATGTGGGAGGAGGGAATGAGCAGTTCTTC. Translating it yields CASSLDVGGGNEQFF.

This clonotype was seen many times. This chain uses TRBV7-2 with TRBJ2-2; D is possibly TRBD2 (5 bases). Germline CDR1 reads SGHTA; CDR2 reads FQGNSA. The CDR3 totals 16 residues. V was pared by 2 bases and J by 0 bases, with 10 bases between. CDR3 DNA: TGTGCCAGCAGCTTATTCTGGCGGGCGAACACCGGGGAGCTGTTTTTT. This encodes CASSLFWRANTGELFF.

This clonotype came up a few times. This likely came from a read error, as a far larger clone is one base away. The rearrangement joins TRBV10-3 to TRBJ2-7; D may correspond to TRBD1 or TRBD2 (5 bases each). The CDR3 extends over 14 amino acids. Looked up from germline, CDR1 is ENHRY and CDR2 is SYGVKD. V was trimmed by 5 bases and J by 4 bases, leaving 15 bases between them. This CDR3 reads CAISSHGTSYEQYF. In nucleotides, the CDR3 is TGTGCCATCAGTTCGCACGGGACGTCTTACGAGCAGTACTTC.

The J gene is TRBJ2-2, the V gene TRBV4-2; TRBD2 agrees at 14 bases. The CDR3 is 16 residues long. CDR1 is LGHNA and CDR2 is YNFKEQ in the germline V gene. Losses at the gene ends were 4 bases for V and 6 bases for J; bases not matched to a gene: 4. CDR3 in DNA: TGTGCCAGCAGCCGGGGGACTAGCGGGGGTGCCGGGGAGCTGTTTTTT. Its translation is CASSRGTSGGAGELFF.

The sample holds many counts of this clonotype. The rearrangement joins TRBV20-1 to TRBJ2-7, with TRBD2 identical over 8 bases. From germline, CDR1 is DFQATT and CDR2 SNEGSKA (reference sequence). CDR3 length: 14 amino acids. J lost 0 bases, V lost 5 bases, and 6 bases had no gene match. The CDR3: CSAEPSGSSYEQYF. CDR3 DNA: TGCAGTGCTGAACCCAGCGGGAGCTCCTACGAGCAGTACTTC.

Ten or more counts support this clonotype. V and J are TRBV28 and TRBJ1-1; D remains unclear. The germline V and J ends were trimmed by 7 bases and 1 base, with 4 bases remaining between them. Germline lookup yields CDR1 MDHEN and CDR2 SYDVKM. There are 11 residues in the CDR3. CDR3 protein: CASTANTEAFF. CDR3 coding DNA: TGTGCCAGCACTGCGAACACTGAAGCTTTCTTT.

As concerns this clonotype: A much larger clone lies a single base off, so this may be a read error. The rearrangement uses TRBV6-2 or TRBV6-3 and TRBJ2-1; D is ambiguous. Between the trimmed V and J ends, which lost 11 bases and 8 bases, there was a span of 31 bases. Germline V gene sequence: CDR1 MNHEY, CDR2 SVGEGT. The CDR3 loop spans 17 amino acids. CDR3 nucleotides: TGTGCCTGCAAGGGTGCGGTCAGTTCGAAGAGGTCGTATGAGCAGTTCTTC. As protein: CACKGAVSSKRSYEQFF.